This T cell receptor (beta chain) appears in the sequencing data of a study of blood T cell repertoires in COVID-19. Data came from immunoSEQ multiplex PCR; TCRdb stores just in-frame clones and leaves some out. Of about 74,000 clones listed, 60% to 85% were seen once; the top ten hold around 20%. V lost 2 bases to trimming and J lost 1 base; unmatched junction nucleotides: 6. The germline gives CDR1 LNHNV, CDR2 YYDKDF (reference sequence). The CDR3 has 17 amino acids. This clone was counted only a few times. The sample was peripheral blood. The sequence came from a man aged 65 to 85 with acute or convalescent COVID-19. V gene TRBV15 combines with J gene TRBJ2-2, with 8 bases aligning to TRBD1. The chain's CDR3 is CATSRHRGQVNTGELFF. CDR3 nucleotide sequence: TGTGCCACCAGCAGACACCGGGGACAGGTGAACACCGGGGAGCTGTTTTTT. The whole variable domain, filled in from reference TRBV15 and TRBJ2-2, reads DAMVIQNPRYQVTQFGKPVTLSCSQTLNHNVMYWYQQKSSQAPKLLFHYYDKDFNNEADTPDNFQSRRPNTSFCFLDIRSPGLGDTAMYLCATSRHRGQVNTGELFFGEGSRLTVL.